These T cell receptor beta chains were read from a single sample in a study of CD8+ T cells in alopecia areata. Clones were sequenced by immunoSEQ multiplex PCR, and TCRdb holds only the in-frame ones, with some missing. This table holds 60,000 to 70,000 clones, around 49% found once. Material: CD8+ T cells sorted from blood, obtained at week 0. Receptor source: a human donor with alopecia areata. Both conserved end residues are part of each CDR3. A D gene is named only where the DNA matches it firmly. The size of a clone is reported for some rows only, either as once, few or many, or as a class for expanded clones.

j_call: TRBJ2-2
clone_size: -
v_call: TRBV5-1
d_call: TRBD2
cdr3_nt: TGCGCCAGCAGCCTGGGAGGGCTCGGGGAGCTGTTTTTT
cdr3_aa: CASSLGGLGELFF

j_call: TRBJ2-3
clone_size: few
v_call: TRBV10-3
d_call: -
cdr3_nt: TGTGCCATGGCTTTAGTTGAGGGTACGCAGTATTTT
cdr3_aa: CAMALVEGTQYF

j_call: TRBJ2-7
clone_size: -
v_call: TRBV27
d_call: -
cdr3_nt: TGTGCCAGCAGTACCGGTAGGGACGGTGTCTACGAGCAGTACTTC
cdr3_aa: CASSTGRDGVYEQYF

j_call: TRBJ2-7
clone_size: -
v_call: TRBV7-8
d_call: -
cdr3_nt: TGTGCCAGCAGCTTAGGTCAGGTCTACGAGCAGTACTTC
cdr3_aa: CASSLGQVYEQYF

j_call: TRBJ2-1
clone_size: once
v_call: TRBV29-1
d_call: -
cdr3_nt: TGCAGCGTCCAACTGATGGACAGTCCCTCCTACAATGAGCAGTTCTTC
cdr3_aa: CSVQLMDSPSYNEQFF

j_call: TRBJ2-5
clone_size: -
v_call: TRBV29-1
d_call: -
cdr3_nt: TGCAGCGTTGAAGAGGGGCGGGGAGAGACCCAGTACTTC
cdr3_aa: CSVEEGRGETQYF

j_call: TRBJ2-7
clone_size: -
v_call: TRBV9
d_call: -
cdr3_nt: TGTGCCAGCAGCGTAGGTGAGCGGTTCTCCTACGAGCAGTACTTC
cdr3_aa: CASSVGERFSYEQYF

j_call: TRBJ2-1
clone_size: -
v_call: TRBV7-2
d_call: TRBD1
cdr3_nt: TGTGCCAGCTCTCCAGCTGGCAGGGGGCCCAACAATGAGCAGTTCTTC
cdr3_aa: CASSPAGRGPNNEQFF

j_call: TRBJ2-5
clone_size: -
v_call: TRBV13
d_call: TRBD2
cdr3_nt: TGTGCCAGCAGAGCGCCAGGACTAGCGGACGGGGAGACCCAGTACTTC
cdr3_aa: CASRAPGLADGETQYF

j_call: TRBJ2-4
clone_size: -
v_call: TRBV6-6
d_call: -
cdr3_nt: TGTGCCAGCAGCCCTACTGACGGGGACAAAAACATTCAGTACTTC
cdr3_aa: CASSPTDGDKNIQYF

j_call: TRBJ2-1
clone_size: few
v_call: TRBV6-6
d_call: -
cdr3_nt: TGTGCCAGCAGTGCACCGTACAATGAGCAGTTCTTC
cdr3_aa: CASSAPYNEQFF

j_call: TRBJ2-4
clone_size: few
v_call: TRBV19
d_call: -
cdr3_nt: TGTGCCAGGGGATCCGATTACATTCAGTACTTC
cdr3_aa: CARGSDYIQYF

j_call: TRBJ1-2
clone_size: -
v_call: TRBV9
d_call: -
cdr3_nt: TGTGCCAGCAGCGTAGGAGCCGGGACATCGGCGGCGGGTGGCTACACCTTC
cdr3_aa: CASSVGAGTSAAGGYTF

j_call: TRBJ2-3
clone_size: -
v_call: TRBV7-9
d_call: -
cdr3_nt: TGTGCCAGCAGCCCAGTTTTAGAGGGCACAGATACGCAGTATTTT
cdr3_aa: CASSPVLEGTDTQYF

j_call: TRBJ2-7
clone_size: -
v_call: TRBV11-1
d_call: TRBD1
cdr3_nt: TGTGCCAGCAGCTTGGGACAGACCTACGAGCAGTACTTC
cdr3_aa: CASSLGQTYEQYF

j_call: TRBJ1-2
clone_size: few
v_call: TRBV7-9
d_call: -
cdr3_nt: TGTGCCGGCACCGAACCAGGGGCCTATGGCTACACCTTC
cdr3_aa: CAGTEPGAYGYTF

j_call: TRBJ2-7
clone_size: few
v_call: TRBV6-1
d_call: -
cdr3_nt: TGTGCCAGCAGAGCCGGGCGGAGCGCAAGCTACGAGCAGTACTTC
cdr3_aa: CASRAGRSASYEQYF

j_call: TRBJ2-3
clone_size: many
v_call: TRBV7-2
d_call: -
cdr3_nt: TGTGCCAGCAGCCCCCGACTCCGCCGAGACGATACGCAGTATTTT
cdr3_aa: CASSPRLRRDDTQYF

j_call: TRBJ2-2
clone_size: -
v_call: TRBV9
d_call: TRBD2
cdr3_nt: TGTGCCAGCAGCGTAGCGAGACTAGCGGGGAACACCGGGGAGCTGTTTTTT
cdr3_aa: CASSVARLAGNTGELFF